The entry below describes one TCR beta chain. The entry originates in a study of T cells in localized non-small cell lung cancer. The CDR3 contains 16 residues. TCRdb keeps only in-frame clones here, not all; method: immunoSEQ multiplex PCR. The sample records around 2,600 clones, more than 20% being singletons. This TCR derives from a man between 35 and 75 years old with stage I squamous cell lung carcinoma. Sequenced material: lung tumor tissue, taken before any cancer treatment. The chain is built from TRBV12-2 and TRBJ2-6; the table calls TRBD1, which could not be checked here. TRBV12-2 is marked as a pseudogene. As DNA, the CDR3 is TGTGCCATCACAGGGGATGGGGACTCTGGGGCCAACGTCCTGACTTTC. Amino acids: CAITGDGDSGANVLTF.